This T cell receptor (beta chain) was retrieved from a study of identical twins. TCRdb called the 5' RACE reads again in MiXCR, with one record for every CDR3 protein. The sample records 1.5 million to 2 million distinct CDR3 sequences, around a third being singletons. The germline gives CDR1 MGHRA, CDR2 YSYEKL. J gave up 5 bases and V 2 bases, and 5 bases lay outside the gene matches. This CDR3 has 15 amino acids. This sequence was found in a newborn girl in good health. The source material was cord blood. This chain connects TRBV4-1 to TRBJ2-5; 10 positions agree with TRBD2. Here the CDR3 DNA reads TGCGCCAGCAGCCAACTACTAGCGGGGACGGAGACCCAGTACTTC. This sequence encodes CASSQLLAGTETQYF.